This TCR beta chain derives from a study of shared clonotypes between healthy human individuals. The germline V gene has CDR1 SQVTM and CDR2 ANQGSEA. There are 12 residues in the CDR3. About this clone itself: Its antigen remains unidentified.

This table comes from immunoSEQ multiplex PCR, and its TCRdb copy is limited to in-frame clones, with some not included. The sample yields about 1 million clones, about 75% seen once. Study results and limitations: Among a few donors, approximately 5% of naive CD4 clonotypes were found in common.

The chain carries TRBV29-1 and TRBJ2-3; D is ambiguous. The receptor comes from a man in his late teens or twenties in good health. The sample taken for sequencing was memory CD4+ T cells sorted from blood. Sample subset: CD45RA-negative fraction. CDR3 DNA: TGCCTCGGGCAGCGCGATTCCGATACGCAGTATTTT. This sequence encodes CLGQRDSDTQYF.